This T cell receptor beta chain derives from a study of T cell responses to AZD1222 COVID-19 vaccine. Study-level background: Timing groups of about 4 and about 12 weeks for second doses were pooled.

Germline V gene data show CDR1 as SGHNT and CDR2 as YENEEA. V lost 2 bases and J 2 bases, leaving 13 bases between the germline ends. The CDR3 is 15 residues long. Produced via immunoSEQ multiplex PCR; TCRdb's table is partial and in-frame only. The sample shows approximately 130,000 clones, 90% of them seen only once. The sequence derives from an adult in good health. The chain joins TRBV11-3 to TRBJ2-7, with TRBD2 as a possible D gene (6 bases). The sequenced sample was peripheral blood, obtained on day 0 of AZD1222 vaccination. The CDR3 sequence is CASSLRGGLTYEQYF. The CDR3, as DNA: TGTGCCAGCAGCTTAAGGGGAGGACTCACCTACGAGCAGTACTTC.